There are a few counts of the clone carrying this TCR beta chain. Its antigen is not known. The data originate from a study of identical twins. Study-wide results and limits: While abundant cord blood beta clonotypes carried fewer insertions, memory repertoires showed no such pattern. In zero-insertion analyses, partial confounding could arise from invariant MAIT and iNKT cells. The study found excess low generation probability among twin-shared out-of-frame alpha sequences.

Unique molecular identifiers were present on cDNA, and template switching added a universal primer site. TCRdb ran MiXCR on the 5' RACE reads and lists one entry per CDR3 protein. The data contain approximately 550,000 distinct CDR3 sequences, 20% to 25% of them singletons. CDR3 length equals 13 residues. The germline CDR1 and CDR2 sequences are SQVTM and ANQGSEA. V trimming: 8 bases; J trimming: 5 bases; junction bases outside the gene matches: 7. The sample also formed part of further work on yellow fever vaccine responses in identical twins.

The TCR was taken from a woman under 30 in good health. The rearrangement links TRBV29-1 to TRBJ2-1, with TRBD1 matching over 9 bases. Sequencing was done on a sample of CD4+ T cells sorted from blood. The CDR3 here is CSTRTGANNEQFF. DNA for the CDR3: TGCAGCACCCGGACAGGGGCCAACAATGAGCAGTTCTTC.